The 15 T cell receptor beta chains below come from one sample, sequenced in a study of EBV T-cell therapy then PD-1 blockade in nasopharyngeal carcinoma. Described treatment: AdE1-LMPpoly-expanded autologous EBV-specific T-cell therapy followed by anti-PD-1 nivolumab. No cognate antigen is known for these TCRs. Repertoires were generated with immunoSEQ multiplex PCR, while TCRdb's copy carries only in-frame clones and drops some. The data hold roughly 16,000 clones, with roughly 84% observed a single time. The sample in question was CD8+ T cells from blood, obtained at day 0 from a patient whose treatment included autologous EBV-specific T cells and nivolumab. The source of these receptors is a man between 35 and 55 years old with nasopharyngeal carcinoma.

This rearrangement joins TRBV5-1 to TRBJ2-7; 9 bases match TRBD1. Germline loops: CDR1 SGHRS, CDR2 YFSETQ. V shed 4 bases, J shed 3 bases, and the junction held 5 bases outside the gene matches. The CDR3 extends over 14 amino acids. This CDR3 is CASSVGGQGYEQYF. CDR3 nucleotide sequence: TGCGCCAGCAGCGTCGGGGGACAGGGCTACGAGCAGTACTTC. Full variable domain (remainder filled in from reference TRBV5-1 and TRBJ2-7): KAGVTQTPRYLIKTRGQQVTLSCSPISGHRSVSWYQQTPGQGLQFLFEYFSETQRNKGNFPGRFSGRQFSNSRSEMNVSTLELGDSALYLCASSVGGQGYEQYFGPGTRLTVT.

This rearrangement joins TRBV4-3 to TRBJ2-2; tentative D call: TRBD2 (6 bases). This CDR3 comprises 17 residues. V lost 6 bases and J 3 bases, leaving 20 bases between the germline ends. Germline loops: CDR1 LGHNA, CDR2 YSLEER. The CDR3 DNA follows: TGCGCCAGCAGTTTAAACAGATGGAGGGGCGACACCGGGGAGCTGTTTTTT. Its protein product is CASSLNRWRGDTGELFF.

CDR3 in amino acids: CASSYSRLTGELFF. The CDR3, as DNA: TGTGCCAGCAGTTACTCCCGCCTTACCGGGGAGCTGTTTTTT. The chain carries TRBV6-6 and TRBJ2-2; D ambiguous. Germline lookup yields CDR1 MNHNY and CDR2 SVGAGI (reference sequence). The CDR3 runs 14 residues. With 0 bases removed from V and 5 bases from J, the gap between germline ends came to 7 bases.

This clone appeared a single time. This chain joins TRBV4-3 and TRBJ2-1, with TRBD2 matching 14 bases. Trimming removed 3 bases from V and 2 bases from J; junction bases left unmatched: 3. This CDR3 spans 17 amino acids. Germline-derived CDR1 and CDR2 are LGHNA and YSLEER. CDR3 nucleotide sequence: TGCGCCAGCAGCCAGAGACTAGCGGGGGGGCCCTACAATGAGCAGTTCTTC. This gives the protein CASSQRLAGGPYNEQFF.

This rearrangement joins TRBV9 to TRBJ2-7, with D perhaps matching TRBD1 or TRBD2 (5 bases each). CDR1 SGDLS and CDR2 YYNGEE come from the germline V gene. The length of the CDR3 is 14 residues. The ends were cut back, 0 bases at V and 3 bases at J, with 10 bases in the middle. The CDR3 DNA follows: TGTGCCAGCAGCGTAGCCGGGACCGGCTACGAGCAGTACTTC. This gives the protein CASSVAGTGYEQYF.

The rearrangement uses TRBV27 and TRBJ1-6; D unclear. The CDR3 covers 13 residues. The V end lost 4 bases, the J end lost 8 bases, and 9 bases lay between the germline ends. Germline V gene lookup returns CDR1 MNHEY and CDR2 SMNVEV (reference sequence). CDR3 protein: CASSWRYDSPLHF. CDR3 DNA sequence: TGTGCCAGCAGTTGGAGGTACGATTCACCCCTCCACTTT.

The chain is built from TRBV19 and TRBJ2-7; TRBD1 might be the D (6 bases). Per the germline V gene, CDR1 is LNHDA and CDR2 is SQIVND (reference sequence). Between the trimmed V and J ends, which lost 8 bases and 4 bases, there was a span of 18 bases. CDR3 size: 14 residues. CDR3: CASARDISFYEQYF. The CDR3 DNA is TGTGCCAGTGCCCGGGACATCTCCTTTTACGAGCAGTACTTC.

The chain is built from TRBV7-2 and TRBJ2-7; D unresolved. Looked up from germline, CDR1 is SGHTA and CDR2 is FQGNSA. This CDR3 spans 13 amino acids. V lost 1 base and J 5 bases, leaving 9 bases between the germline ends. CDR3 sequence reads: CASSLVSVNEQYF. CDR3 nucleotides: TGTGCCAGCAGCTTAGTATCGGTAAACGAGCAGTACTTC.

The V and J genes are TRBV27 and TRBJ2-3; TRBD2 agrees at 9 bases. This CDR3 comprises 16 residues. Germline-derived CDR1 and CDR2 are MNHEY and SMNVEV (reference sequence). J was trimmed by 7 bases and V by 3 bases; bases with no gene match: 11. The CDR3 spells CASSFEASGNLYTQYF. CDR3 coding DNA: TGTGCCAGCAGTTTCGAGGCTAGCGGGAATCTTTATACGCAGTATTTT.

CDR3 in amino acids: CATSPTGNTEAFF. Written as DNA, the CDR3 is TGTGCCACCAGCCCGACAGGGAACACTGAAGCTTTCTTT. The chain is built from TRBV15 and TRBJ1-1; possibly TRBD1 for D (6 bases). Germline CDR1 LNHNV, CDR2 YYDKDF (reference sequence). The germline V and J ends were trimmed by 5 bases and 1 base, with 8 bases remaining between them. This CDR3 has 13 amino acids.

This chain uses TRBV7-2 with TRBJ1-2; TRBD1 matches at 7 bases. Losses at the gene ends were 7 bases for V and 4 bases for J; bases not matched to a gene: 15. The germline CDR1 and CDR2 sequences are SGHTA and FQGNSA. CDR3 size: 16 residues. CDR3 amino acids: CASTFLRQGVGYGYTF. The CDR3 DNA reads TGTGCCAGCACCTTTCTGAGGCAGGGGGTGGGCTATGGCTACACCTTC.

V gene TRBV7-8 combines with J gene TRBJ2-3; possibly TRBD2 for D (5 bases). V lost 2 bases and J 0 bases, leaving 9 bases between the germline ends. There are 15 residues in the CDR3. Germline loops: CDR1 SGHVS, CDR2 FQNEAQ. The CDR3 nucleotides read TGTGCCAGCAGCTTATTGACGGGAAGCACAGATACGCAGTATTTT. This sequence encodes CASSLLTGSTDTQYF.

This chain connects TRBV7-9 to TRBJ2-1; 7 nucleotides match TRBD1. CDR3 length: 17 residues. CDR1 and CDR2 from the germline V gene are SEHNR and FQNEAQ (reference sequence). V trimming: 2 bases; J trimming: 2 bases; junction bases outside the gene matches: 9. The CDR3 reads CASSLSGGQIAYNEQFF. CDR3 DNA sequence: TGTGCCAGCAGCTTAAGTGGGGGACAGATAGCCTACAATGAGCAGTTCTTC.

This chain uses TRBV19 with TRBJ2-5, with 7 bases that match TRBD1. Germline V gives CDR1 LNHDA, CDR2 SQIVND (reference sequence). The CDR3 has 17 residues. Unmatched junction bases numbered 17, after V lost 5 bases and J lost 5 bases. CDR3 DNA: TGTGCCAGTAGTTTCCTTTACAGGGGAAGGTATGGCGAGACCCAGTACTTC. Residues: CASSFLYRGRYGETQYF.

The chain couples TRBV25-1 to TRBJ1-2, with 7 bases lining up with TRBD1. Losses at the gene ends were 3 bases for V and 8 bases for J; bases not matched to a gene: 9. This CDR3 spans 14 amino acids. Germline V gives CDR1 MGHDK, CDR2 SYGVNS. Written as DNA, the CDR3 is TGTGCCAGCAGTGAGTGGGACAGACCCGGAGGCTACACCTTC. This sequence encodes CASSEWDRPGGYTF.